A single sample gave rise to the 7 T cell receptor beta chains below, sequenced in a study of STAT5B mutations in CD4+ large granular lymphocyte leukemia. The method was immunoSEQ multiplex PCR; TCRdb's version includes in-frame clones alone and lacks a portion of them. The sample consists of some 45,000 clones, about 86% of them appearing once. The sequenced sample consisted of CD4+ T cells from blood buffy coats. The receptors were gathered from a human donor in good health.

This clone was recorded once. The genes are TRBV29-1 and TRBJ2-7; a possible D gene is TRBD1 (5 bases). Trimming cost V 1 base and J 6 bases, with 10 bases left between them. The CDR3 has 12 amino acids. CDR1 and CDR2 from the germline V gene are SQVTM and ANQGSEA. The CDR3 region is CSVEGAGREQYF. CDR3 nucleotide sequence: TGCAGCGTTGAAGGTGCAGGGCGCGAGCAGTACTTC.

The chain links TRBV28 to TRBJ2-5, with 8 bases aligning to TRBD2. Trimming removed 5 bases from V and 3 bases from J; junction bases left unmatched: 2. Germline CDR1 and CDR2: MDHEN and SYDVKM. The CDR3 runs 13 residues. CDR3 residues: CASSPGREETQYF. Here the CDR3 DNA reads TGTGCCAGCAGTCCCGGGAGGGAAGAGACCCAGTACTTC. Looking up the rest from reference TRBV28 and TRBJ2-5 gives the full variable domain: DVKVTQSSRYLVKRTGEKVFLECVQDMDHENMFWYRQDPGLGLRLIYFSYDVKMKEKGDIPEGYSVSREKKERFSLILESASTNQTSMYLCASSPGREETQYFGPGTRLLVL.

J is TRBJ1-3 and V is TRBV7-9; D call uncertain. In germline, CDR1 is SEHNR, CDR2 FQNEAQ (reference sequence). The V end lost 4 bases, the J end lost 0 bases, and 13 bases lay between the germline ends. This CDR3 has 16 amino acids. CDR3 loop: CASSSSPGSSGNTIYF. The CDR3, as DNA: TGTGCCAGCAGCTCATCCCCGGGGAGCTCTGGAAACACCATATATTTT.

The J gene is TRBJ2-2, the V gene TRBV27; 8 bases are a match to TRBD1. Germline V gene data show CDR1 as MNHEY and CDR2 as SMNVEV (reference sequence). V trimming: 8 bases; J trimming: 3 bases; junction bases outside the gene matches: 11. The CDR3 length is 16 residues. This CDR3 is CASRTSGTGYTGELFF. The CDR3 DNA reads as TGTGCCAGCCGGACATCCGGGACAGGTTACACCGGGGAGCTGTTTTTT.

The V call is TRBV9, the J call TRBJ2-1, with TRBD1 matching 9 bases. V was pared by 1 base and J by 6 bases, with 8 bases of the junction left unmatched. CDR1 and CDR2 (germline): SGDLS, YYNGEE. The CDR3 sequence is 16 residues long. CDR3 bases: TGTGCCAGCAGCGTAAGGGGGGACAGGGCCGGCAATGAGCAGTTCTTC. Translated, it gives CASSVRGDRAGNEQFF.

The CDR3 nucleotides are TGTGCCAGCATGGTCTATCGCCTCACCGGGGAGCTGTTTTTT. It is translated as CASMVYRLTGELFF. The rearrangement joins TRBV6-5 to TRBJ2-2, with no clear D. Germline-derived CDR1 and CDR2 are MNHEY and SVGAGI. This CDR3 is built from 14 residues. V was trimmed by 7 bases and J by 4 bases, leaving 13 bases between them.

The chain is built from TRBV7-8 and TRBJ2-7, with 7 nucleotides matching TRBD1. The CDR3 runs 14 residues. V was pared by 5 bases and J by 5 bases, with 9 bases of the junction left unmatched. Germline V gene sequence: CDR1 SGHVS, CDR2 FQNEAQ. The CDR3 is CASSDRQGLDEQYF. The CDR3 region has the DNA TGTGCCAGCAGCGATCGACAGGGTCTGGACGAGCAGTACTTC.